This TCR beta chain was sequenced during a study of shared clonotypes between healthy human individuals. Trimming left V 5 bases short and J 3 bases short, with 10 bases between. Germline CDR1 MDHEN, CDR2 SYDVKM. The CDR3 consists of 13 residues. The table lists this clone with a count of one. This table comes from immunoSEQ multiplex PCR, and its TCRdb copy is limited to in-frame clones, with some not included. This table holds approximately 2.1 million clones, over 90% found once. Sequenced sample: naive CD4+ T cells from PBMCs. Indicated subset: CD45RA+ positively selected. The chain recombines TRBV28 with TRBJ1-1; tentatively, D is TRBD1 (5 bases). This TCR was sampled from a man younger than 35 in good health. Some clones in this sample may be carry-over from other donors' samples. The CDR3 here is CASSRGSYTEAFF. CDR3 nucleotide sequence: TGTGCCAGCAGTCGGGGGTCCTACACTGAAGCTTTCTTT.